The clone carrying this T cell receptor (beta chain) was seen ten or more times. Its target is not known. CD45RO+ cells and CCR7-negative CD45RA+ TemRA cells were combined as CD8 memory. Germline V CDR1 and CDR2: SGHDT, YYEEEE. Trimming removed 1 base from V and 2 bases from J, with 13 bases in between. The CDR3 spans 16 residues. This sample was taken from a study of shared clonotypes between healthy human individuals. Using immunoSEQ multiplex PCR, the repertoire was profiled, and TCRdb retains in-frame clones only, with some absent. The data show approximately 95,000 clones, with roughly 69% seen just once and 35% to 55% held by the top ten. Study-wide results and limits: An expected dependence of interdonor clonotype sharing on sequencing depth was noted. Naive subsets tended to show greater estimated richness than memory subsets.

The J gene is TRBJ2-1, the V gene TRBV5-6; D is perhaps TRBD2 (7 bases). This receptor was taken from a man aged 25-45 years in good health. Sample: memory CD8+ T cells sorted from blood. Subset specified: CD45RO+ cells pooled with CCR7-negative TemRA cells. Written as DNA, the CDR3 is TGTGCCAGCAGCTTGACTGCGGGGGCCCCCTACAATGAGCAGTTCTTC. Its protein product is CASSLTAGAPYNEQFF.